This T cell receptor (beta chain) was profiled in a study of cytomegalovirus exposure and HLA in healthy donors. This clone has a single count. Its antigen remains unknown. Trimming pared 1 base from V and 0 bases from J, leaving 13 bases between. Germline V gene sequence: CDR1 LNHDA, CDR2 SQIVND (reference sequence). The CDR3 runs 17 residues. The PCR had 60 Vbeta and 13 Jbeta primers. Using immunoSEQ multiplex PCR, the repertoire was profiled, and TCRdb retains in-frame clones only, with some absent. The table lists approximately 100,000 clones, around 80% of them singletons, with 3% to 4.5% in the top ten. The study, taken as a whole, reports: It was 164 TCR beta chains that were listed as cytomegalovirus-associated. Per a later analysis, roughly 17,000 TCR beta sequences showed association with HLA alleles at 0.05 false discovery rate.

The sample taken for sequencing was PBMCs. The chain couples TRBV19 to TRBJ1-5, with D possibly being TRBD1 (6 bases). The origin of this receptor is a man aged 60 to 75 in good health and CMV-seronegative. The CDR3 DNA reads TGTGCCAGTAGTATAGGGTCGGGCAGGGGTAGCAATCAGCCCCAGCATTTT. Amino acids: CASSIGSGRGSNQPQHF.